This T cell receptor beta chain derives from a study of breast tumors, draining lymph nodes, adjacent tissues. V lost 3 bases and J lost 1; bases outside the gene matches: 11. This CDR3 has 18 residues. Per the germline V gene, CDR1 is SGHAT and CDR2 is FQNNGV. Points from the study as a whole: Compared with basal-like, luminal-like tumors shared significantly more repertoire with nontumor tissue. Tumor repertoires ranked between lymph nodes and nontumor tissue in diversity, with V and J gene preferences.

This clonotype was detected only once. Antigen unknown. Axillary draining lymph nodes of breast cancer patients supplied the node samples. TCRdb ran MiXCR on the multiplex PCR reads and lists one entry per CDR3 protein. The sample contains under 300,000 distinct CDR3 sequences, under 40% of which appear only once. This clonotype was obtained from a female donor with breast cancer. Some clones in this sample may be carry-over from other donors' samples. The sample was axillary lymph node tissue. The rearrangement links TRBV11-2 to TRBJ2-2; TRBD1 agrees at 7 bases. CDR3 region: CASSLTGQAARNTGELFF. The CDR3 nucleotides are TGTGCCAGCAGCTTGACAGGGCAGGCGGCAAGGAACACCGGGGAGCTGTTTTTT.